This TCR beta chain was observed in a study of OX40 agonist ivuxolimab in advanced cancers. Clones were read by immunoSEQ multiplex PCR, and TCRdb kept only the in-frame ones, dropping some. The table includes about 20,000 clones, 74% detected once. CDR3 length: 15 residues. CDR1 MGHRA and CDR2 YSYEKL come from the germline V gene. With 4 bases removed from V and 4 bases from J, the gap between germline ends came to 13 bases. The chain recombines TRBV4-1 with TRBJ1-4; tentatively, D is TRBD1 (6 bases). This receptor was taken from an adult with an advanced solid tumor such as melanoma, head and neck, liver or kidney cancer. The sample in question was CD4+ or CD8+ T cells sorted from blood, obtained in a trial of the OX40 agonist ivuxolimab. As DNA, the CDR3 is TGCGCCAGCAGCCTTGGGACAAGGGATAATGAAAAACTGTTTTTT. This encodes CASSLGTRDNEKLFF.